The clone carrying this TCR beta chain came up a few times. Its antigen is not identified. The data were taken from a study of cytotoxic CD8 clonotypes in ibrutinib-treated CLL. Background on the study: After treatment lasting a median approximately eleven months, range 6 to 36, response samples were collected.

Regarding the study as a whole: Public clonotypes were seen rarely and were contracted or stable on treatment.

CDR1 is MGHDK, CDR2 SYGVNS, per germline. V was trimmed by 2 bases and J by 8 bases, leaving 15 bases between them. CDR3 size: 14 residues. Measured with immunoSEQ multiplex PCR; TCRdb has only the in-frame clones, and not every one. Of 250,000 to 350,000 clones listed, roughly three quarters are singletons. The receptor's source is a human donor with chronic lymphocytic leukemia. The rearrangement joins TRBV25-1 to TRBJ1-1; D unclear. This specimen was PBMCs, taken at disease progression, from a patient treated with ibrutinib. The CDR3 DNA reads as TGTGCCAGCAGTGAAACGGCCGTGCTCCAAGAAGCTTTCTTT. Translating it yields CASSETAVLQEAFF.